This is a list of T cell receptor beta chains from one sample in a study of patients and donors after allogeneic stem cell transplantation. Each CDR3 protein gets one entry after TCRdb re-called the RT-PCR reads with MiXCR. Among some 160,000 distinct CDR3 sequences, 24% were seen once, and the ten largest hold roughly 26%. The sample taken for sequencing was blood, either unsorted or a sorted T cell fraction (not recorded which). The receptors were gathered from a human donor who was either an allogeneic HSCT recipient or a stem cell or donor lymphocyte infusion donor (not recorded which). It is not recorded whose cells these are; they may come from a transplant donor. Each CDR3 is given with its conserved first and last residue. The D gene is left open where the match is weak. Expanded clones are given a class, and other clones once, few, many or no size at all.

clone size	V gene	J gene	D gene	CDR3 protein	CDR3 DNA
NA	TRBV29-1	TRBJ1-1	NA	CSVARGQFTEAFF	TGCAGCGTTGCCCGGGGGCAGTTCACTGAAGCTTTCTTT
few	TRBV20-1	TRBJ1-1	NA	CSASEGGYTEAFF	TGCAGTGCTAGCGAAGGGGGTTACACTGAAGCTTTCTTT
few	TRBV14	TRBJ2-2	TRBD2	CASSPGLRELIGELFF	TGTGCCAGCAGCCCGGGACTAAGGGAACTCATCGGGGAGCTGTTTTTT
few	TRBV29-1	TRBJ2-1	NA	CSGGDEQFF	TGCAGCGGGGGGGATGAGCAGTTCTTC
NA	TRBV30	TRBJ1-1	NA	CAWSVPGLGTRAEAFF	TGTGCCTGGAGTGTACCCGGTTTAGGGACTAGAGCTGAAGCTTTCTTT
few	TRBV9	TRBJ2-2	TRBD2	CASSPSGSIHTGELFF	TGTGCCAGCAGCCCGAGCGGGAGTATTCACACCGGGGAGCTGTTTTTT
few	TRBV5-1	TRBJ2-4	NA	CASSLAPPSIQYF	TGCGCCAGCAGCTTGGCACCGCCGAGCATTCAGTACTTC
few	TRBV20-1	TRBJ1-5	NA	CSARDLPGRSNQPQHF	TGCAGTGCTAGAGATCTTCCGGGGAGAAGCAATCAGCCCCAGCATTTT
NA	TRBV7-7	TRBJ2-2	NA	CASSLAFGPGELFF	TGTGCTAGCAGCTTAGCCTTCGGCCCCGGGGAGCTGTTTTTT
NA	TRBV27	TRBJ2-1	NA	CARSSVTPAGFDEQFF	TGTGCCAGAAGTTCCGTTACCCCCGCAGGGTTCGATGAGCAGTTCTTC
few	TRBV15	TRBJ1-1	TRBD1	CATSRKRTGMNTEAFF	TGTGCCACCAGCAGAAAAAGGACAGGGATGAACACTGAAGCTTTCTTT
few	TRBV20-1	TRBJ2-7	NA	CSARAWRHLSYEQYF	TGCAGTGCTAGAGCGTGGAGACACCTTTCCTACGAGCAGTACTTC
NA	TRBV21-1	TRBJ2-3	NA	CASPATTEPSPDTQYF	TGTGCCAGCCCGGCGACAACAGAACCATCTCCAGATACGCAGTATTTT
many	TRBV10-3	TRBJ1-2	TRBD1	CASIKGKGADYGYTF	TGTGCCTCGATAAAGGGAAAGGGGGCGGACTATGGCTACACCTTC
NA	TRBV27	TRBJ2-7	NA	CASSSLPGTPLEQYF	TGTGCCAGCAGTTCGCTCCCAGGAACCCCCCTCGAGCAGTACTTC
few	TRBV12-3/TRBV12-4	TRBJ1-2	NA	CASGWVDGYTF	TGTGCCAGCGGCTGGGTAGATGGCTACACCTTC
NA	TRBV2	TRBJ2-7	TRBD2	CATSPRQGWTSVYEQYF	TGTGCCACCTCCCCGAGACAGGGTTGGACTAGCGTATACGAGCAGTACTTC
many	TRBV20-1	TRBJ1-2	NA	CSASLQGNHGYTF	TGCAGTGCAAGTCTTCAGGGGAATCATGGCTACACCTTC
many	TRBV7-6	TRBJ1-1	NA	CASSPLRGTEAFF	TGTGCCAGCAGCCCCCTAAGAGGCACTGAAGCTTTCTTT
many	TRBV12-3/TRBV12-4	TRBJ1-2	NA	CASSLGLYGYTF	TGTGCCAGCAGCCTCGGTCTCTATGGCTACACCTTC
NA	TRBV12-3/TRBV12-4	TRBJ2-5	NA	CASSLADRNQETQYF	TGTGCCAGCAGTTTAGCGGACAGAAACCAAGAGACCCAGTACTTC
few	TRBV5-1	TRBJ2-5	NA	CASSFSPQETQYF	TGCGCCAGCAGCTTCTCTCCTCAAGAGACCCAGTACTTC
many	TRBV27	TRBJ1-2	NA	CASSLQRLGQYGYTF	TGTGCCAGCAGTTTACAGCGACTGGGGCAGTATGGCTACACCTTC
NA	TRBV20-1	TRBJ2-7	NA	CSARGQSYEQYF	TGCAGTGCTAGGGGGCAGAGCTACGAGCAGTACTTC
NA	TRBV12-3/TRBV12-4	TRBJ1-2	NA	CASSSPVGRIVGYTF	TGTGCCAGCAGTTCTCCGGTGGGGCGTATTGTTGGCTACACCTTC
NA	TRBV5-1	TRBJ2-2	TRBD1	CASSFPGQGITGELFF	TGCGCCAGCAGCTTTCCGGGACAGGGAATCACCGGGGAGCTGTTTTTT
NA	TRBV4-2	TRBJ1-6	NA	CASSQPDFWGNSPLHF	TGTGCCAGCAGCCAACCGGACTTCTGGGGGAATTCACCCCTCCACTTT
few	TRBV12-3/TRBV12-4	TRBJ2-7	NA	CASRSRGGDEQYF	TGTGCCAGCAGGTCCAGGGGCGGAGACGAGCAGTACTTC
NA	TRBV19	TRBJ1-2	NA	CASSIVPETVLYGYTF	TGTGCCAGTAGTATAGTTCCCGAGACAGTTCTCTATGGCTACACCTTC
many	TRBV11-3	TRBJ1-4	TRBD1	CASSPGDRVEENEKLFF	TGTGCCAGCAGCCCTGGGGACAGGGTGGAGGAGAATGAAAAACTGTTTTTT
few	TRBV11-3	TRBJ1-1	NA	CASSFHLPRLSNTEAFF	TGTGCCAGCAGCTTTCATCTCCCCCGTCTCTCGAACACTGAAGCTTTCTTT
many	TRBV25-1	TRBJ1-4	TRBD1	CASSSGGVGEKLFF	TGTGCCAGCAGTTCAGGGGGCGTAGGAGAAAAACTGTTTTTT
few	TRBV12-3/TRBV12-4	TRBJ2-7	NA	CASSLVPAEQYF	TGTGCCAGCAGTTTAGTTCCAGCGGAGCAGTACTTC
NA	TRBV12-3/TRBV12-4	TRBJ2-3	TRBD1	CASRLPGQGPDTQYF	TGTGCCAGCAGGTTACCGGGACAGGGGCCAGATACGCAGTATTTT
few	TRBV5-1	TRBJ1-1	TRBD1	CASSFDGTANEAFF	TGCGCCAGCAGCTTCGATGGGACAGCAAACGAAGCTTTCTTT
few	TRBV12-5	TRBJ2-1	NA	CASGNDWRPYNEQFF	TGTGCTAGTGGTAATGACTGGAGGCCCTACAATGAGCAGTTCTTC
few	TRBV29-1	TRBJ1-2	NA	CSVPGLGSGYTF	TGCAGCGTTCCGGGGCTGGGTAGTGGCTACACCTTC
NA	TRBV7-3	TRBJ1-1	NA	CASSLDSGANTEAFF	TGTGCCAGCAGCTTAGACAGCGGGGCGAACACTGAAGCTTTCTTT
once	TRBV19	TRBJ2-5	TRBD2	CASRLAGGAQETQYF	TGTGCCAGTCGCCTAGCGGGAGGGGCCCAAGAGACCCAGTACTTC
NA	TRBV7-8	TRBJ1-2	NA	CASSLLVNYGYTF	TGTGCCAGCAGCTTACTCGTTAACTATGGCTACACCTTC